What follows describes a single T cell receptor (beta chain). Its recognized antigen is unknown. The sample holds no much larger clone one base away, and base qualities are not on file. This entry is derived from a study of T cell responses to AZD1222 COVID-19 vaccine (dated by TCRdb to 2020 to 2023). At the level of the whole study: AZD1222 recipients with second doses at about 4 weeks or about 12 weeks were pooled, because spike-specific TCR depth and breadth did not differ between schedules. A total of 233 trial participants underwent TCR sequencing, of whom 207 received two doses of AZD1222 and some 25 received two doses of the MenACWY control vaccine. Enrollment into the trials was organized by age into subgroups of 18-55, 56-69 and 70-plus years, and those subgroups contained approximately 150, 30 and 60 TCR-sequenced participants, respectively. Overall results and qualifications from the work: The vaccine-associated CD4 TCRs covered the entire spike protein, and the dominant responses fell in regions 160-218 and 743-854. Most participants were white British and females outnumbered males, and the authors suggested that clonal diversity may have been underestimated. Reportedly, almost half of the unique spike-specific TCRs recognized epitopes lying outside the regions that are mutated in the B.1.351 and B.1.1.7 variants. Because no day 14 peak-response samples were available, the repertoires could be characterized only after the peak T cell response. In the small 56-69-year group, the increase in depth fell short of significance, most likely because of low power. A significant rise in spike-specific TCR breadth and depth was observed after two AZD1222 doses relative to day 0 and relative to MenACWY recipients. Conclusions about previously exposed vaccinees are limited because only a handful of AZD1222 recipients were SARS-CoV-2 seropositive at baseline.

The time point label corresponds to: baseline before first vaccination. Samples from vaccinated people were obtained from the UK trials COV001 and COV002, which included a single-blind randomized controlled phase 2/3 trial of AZD1222 (ChAdOx1 nCoV-19) in healthy adults. For TCRbeta chain sequencing, PBMC samples from trial participants were taken at day 0 and at day 28 after the second dose. V lost 2 bases and J lost 5 bases; the stretch between them is 9 bases long. CDR1 and CDR2 are read off the germline V gene (reference sequence) as PRHDT and FYEKMQ. Its CDR3 holds 14 amino acids, cysteine through phenylalanine. Only the CDR3 portion is preserved as DNA: 42 bases, with reading frame beginning at the first base. The CDR3 regions of human TCRbeta chains were subjected to immunosequencing. On the authors' methods: TCRs in the repertoires were matched against a reference library of SARS-CoV-2-specific TCRs that had been generated with the MIRA antigen-specificity platform. Breadth was defined as the fraction of unique TCRs that were SARS-CoV-2-associated. Depth was defined as the fraction of total T cells that were SARS-CoV-2-associated. Using the MIRA data, every spike-specific TCR was mapped to the spike region that the TCR reacted to and assigned to either a CD4 or a CD8 class. Log10-transformed breadth and depth values were compared by one-way ANOVA with Sidak's multiple comparisons tests. TCRdb provides this immuneACCESS table in a form limited to in-frame rearrangements. Some clones are lacking; in checked studies, under half of them reflect an unresolved V gene, and why the rest are absent is not known. V, J and clone size are taken as reported in that table, and D and trimming were inferred from the DNA itself. The sample has approximately 74,000 clones on record, roughly 85% of them singletons. The top ten clonotypes cover roughly 2.4% of the sample.

This TCR derives from an adult in good health. The chain uses TRBV13 and TRBJ1-4; a tentative D match to TRBD1 spans 5 bases. The sample was peripheral blood, taken on day 0 of AZD1222 vaccination. The CDR3 protein: CASSLRQRNEKLFF. In nucleotide form, the sequence is TGTGCCAGCAGCTTACGACAGAGAAATGAAAAACTGTTTTTT. With the rest looked up from the reference TRBV13 and TRBJ1-4 genes rather than sequenced, the full variable domain is AAGVIQSPRHLIKEKRETATLKCYPIPRHDTVYWYQQGPGQDPQFLISFYEKMQSDKGSIPDRFSAQQFSDYHSELNMSSLELGDSALYFCASSLRQRNEKLFFGSGTQLSVL.